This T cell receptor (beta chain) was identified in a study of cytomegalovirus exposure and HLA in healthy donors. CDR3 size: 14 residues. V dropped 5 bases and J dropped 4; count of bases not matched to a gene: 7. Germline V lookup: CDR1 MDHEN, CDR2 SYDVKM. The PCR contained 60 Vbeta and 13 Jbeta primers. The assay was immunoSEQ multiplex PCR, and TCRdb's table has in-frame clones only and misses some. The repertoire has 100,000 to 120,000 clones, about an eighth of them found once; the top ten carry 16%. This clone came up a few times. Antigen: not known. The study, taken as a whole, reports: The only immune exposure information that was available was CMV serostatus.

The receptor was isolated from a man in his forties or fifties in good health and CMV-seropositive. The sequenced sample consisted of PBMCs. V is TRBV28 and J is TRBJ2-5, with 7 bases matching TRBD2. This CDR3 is CASSMTSPGETQYF. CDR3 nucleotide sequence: TGTGCCAGCAGTATGACTAGCCCCGGAGAGACCCAGTACTTC.